Below are 24 T cell receptor beta chains sequenced from a single sample in a study of identical twins. TCRdb analysed the 5' RACE reads with MiXCR anew, one entry per CDR3 protein. The repertoire includes 1.5 million to 2 million distinct CDR3 sequences, about 32% of them detected once, and less than 0.35% sits in the top ten. Input material: cord blood. These receptor sequences come from a newborn girl in good health.

This sequence joins TRBV12-3 or TRBV12-4 and TRBJ2-1, with 12 nucleotides matching TRBD1. V dropped 6 bases and J dropped 8; count of bases not matched to a gene: 8. This CDR3 is 15 amino acids long. The CDR3 nucleotides read TGTGCCAGCAGGGAACCGGGACAGGGGGCCTATGAGCAGTTCTTC. Encoded protein: CASREPGQGAYEQFF.

This chain connects TRBV5-1 to TRBJ2-1; D is possibly TRBD1 (6 bases). CDR1 is SGHRS and CDR2 is YFSETQ in the germline V gene. V was shortened by 0 bases and J by 9 bases, with 16 bases between the two germline ends. CDR3 length: 15 amino acids. The CDR3 DNA follows: TGCGCCAGCAGCTTGGCCCAGGGGCCGCAGATTGAGCAGTTCTTC. Protein: CASSLAQGPQIEQFF.

The chain employs TRBV6-5 and TRBJ2-3; maybe TRBD2 (6 bases). CDR1 is MNHEY, CDR2 SVGAGI, per germline. V lost 6 bases and J 2 bases, leaving 15 bases between the germline ends. This CDR3 is 15 amino acids long. The CDR3 DNA follows: TGTGCCAGCAGCAACGGGGAGGAGATCACAGATACGCAGTATTTT. This translates into CASSNGEEITDTQYF.

The V gene is TRBV27, the J gene TRBJ1-1; D is ambiguous. This CDR3 is built from 16 residues. Trimming took off 0 bases at V and 4 bases at J, with 15 bases between the two ends. The germline gives CDR1 MNHEY, CDR2 SMNVEV (reference sequence). As DNA, the CDR3 is TGTGCCAGCAGTTTATCTCCCCATAAGAGGGTCACTGAAGCTTTCTTT. The encoded protein is CASSLSPHKRVTEAFF.

This clonotype appeared a few times. CDR3 coding DNA: TGCAGTGCCCTGGGACAGGGGGGCATTCAGTACTTC. Its translation is CSALGQGGIQYF. The rearrangement links TRBV20-1 to TRBJ2-4; 11 bases are a match to TRBD1. The CDR3 is made up of 12 amino acids. Trimming cost V 6 bases and J 9 bases; bases outside gene matches: 4. Germline CDR1 is DFQATT and CDR2 is SNEGSKA (reference sequence).

The V and J genes are TRBV15 and TRBJ1-6; D gene ambiguous. V was shortened by 2 bases and J by 4 bases, with 15 bases between the two germline ends. Looked up from germline, CDR1 is LNHNV and CDR2 is YYDKDF (reference sequence). CDR3 length equals 17 residues. The CDR3 loop is CATSRIPDGRYNSPLHF. The CDR3 DNA sequence: TGTGCCACCAGCAGAATCCCCGACGGACGGTATAATTCACCCCTCCACTTT.

This chain connects TRBV25-1 to TRBJ1-5; weak D call: TRBD1 (6 bases). The CDR3 runs 13 residues. V dropped 3 bases and J dropped 7 bases, with 10 bases sitting between them. Germline V lookup: CDR1 MGHDK, CDR2 SYGVNS. CDR3 in amino acids: CASSDKGEQPQHF. DNA of the CDR3: TGTGCCAGCAGTGATAAGGGGGAGCAGCCCCAGCATTTT.

The chain employs TRBV20-1 and TRBJ2-1; no definite D call. V gave up 3 bases and J gave up 4 bases, with 10 bases separating them. From germline, CDR1 is DFQATT and CDR2 SNEGSKA (reference sequence). The CDR3 runs to 13 residues. CDR3 sequence reads: CSARLGPYNEQFF. Here the CDR3 DNA reads TGCAGTGCTAGGCTAGGACCTTACAATGAGCAGTTCTTC.

This clonotype was recorded a few times. The genes are TRBV7-2 and TRBJ2-5; 7 nucleotides line up with TRBD1. The J segment lost 13 bases and the V segment lost 4 bases, leaving 9 bases of the junction unmatched. CDR1 and CDR2 from the germline V gene are SGHTA and FQGNSA. CDR3 size: 12 residues. The CDR3 sequence is CASSSRTGTLYF. The CDR3 DNA sequence: TGTGCCAGCAGCTCCCGGACAGGCACGCTGTACTTC.

This clonotype has more than one count but fewer than ten. The V call is TRBV10-3, the J call TRBJ1-2; D is unclear. Germline CDR1 is ENHRY and CDR2 is SYGVKD. V lost 0 bases and J lost 0, with 5 bases in between. The CDR3 length is 14 residues. DNA for the CDR3: TGTGCCATCAGTGAGTCGACATCTAACTATGGCTACACCTTC. Its translation: CAISESTSNYGYTF.

The V gene is TRBV12-3 or TRBV12-4, the J gene TRBJ2-5; no firm D call. The CDR3 has 15 residues. V gave up 3 bases and J gave up 4 bases, with 15 bases separating them. CDR3: CASSLSSGWGETQYF. The CDR3 DNA is TGTGCCAGCAGTTTGAGTTCAGGATGGGGAGAGACCCAGTACTTC.

The chain is built from TRBV12-3 or TRBV12-4 and TRBJ2-2; 10 bases are shared with TRBD2. Trimming cost V 5 bases and J 7 bases; bases outside gene matches: 4. CDR3 length equals 14 residues. The chain's CDR3 is CASSSGTSVGELFF. As DNA, the CDR3 is TGTGCCAGCAGTAGCGGGACTAGCGTCGGGGAGCTGTTTTTT.

In its sample, this clonotype was seen once. The V gene is TRBV6-1, the J gene TRBJ1-3; TRBD1 is a possible D gene (5 bases). Trimming removed 7 bases at V and 4 bases at J, with 14 bases between. The CDR3 is 14 amino acids. Germline-derived CDR1 and CDR2 are MNHNS and SASEGT. DNA for the CDR3: TGTGCCAGCACCCAGGGTAGCACGGGAAACACCATATATTTT. Translation gives CASTQGSTGNTIYF.

The chain recombines TRBV28 with TRBJ2-7; D not certain. Germline lookup yields CDR1 MDHEN and CDR2 SYDVKM. The CDR3 is 14 residues long. Trimming shortened V by 3 bases and J by 6 bases, and 15 bases separated the two germline ends. CDR3 nucleotides: TGTGCCAGCAGTTTTAAGCAGCCGGACCTCGAGCAGTACTTC. Translation gives CASSFKQPDLEQYF.

The CDR3 sequence: CASKRKWPTYEQYF. CDR3 DNA: TGCGCCAGCAAAAGGAAATGGCCAACCTACGAGCAGTACTTC. The V call is TRBV5-1, the J call TRBJ2-7, with unresolved D. CDR1 is SGHRS and CDR2 is YFSETQ in the germline V gene. Trimming left V 6 bases short and J 2 bases short, with 15 bases between. This CDR3 comprises 14 residues.

Comment on this clonotype: One end of the junction is discordant with germline, which a read error may explain. The chain carries TRBV3-1 and TRBJ2-7, with D uncertain. CDR1 and CDR2 (germline): LGHDT, YNNKEL (reference sequence). The CDR3 contains 14 residues. CDR3 bases: TGTGCCGGCAGCCGCATACTTTCCTCCTACGAGCAGTACTTC. This sequence encodes CAGSRILSSYEQYF.

The chain links TRBV11-2 to TRBJ2-7, with TRBD2 matching 9 bases. This CDR3 comprises 17 residues. V was pared by 1 base and J by 5 bases, with 12 bases of the junction left unmatched. Per the germline V gene, CDR1 is SGHAT and CDR2 is FQNNGV. CDR3 sequence (DNA): TGTGCCAGCAGCTTAGGAGGTCTAGCGGGACAAGTAGACGAGCAGTACTTC. It translates to CASSLGGLAGQVDEQYF.

J is TRBJ1-2 and V is TRBV5-6; D ambiguous. V was pared by 0 bases and J by 0 bases, with 9 bases between. Germline V gene data show CDR1 as SGHDT and CDR2 as YYEEEE. CDR3 length: 15 amino acids. In DNA form, the CDR3 reads TGTGCCAGCAGCTTGGAAATGGCTGCTAACTATGGCTACACCTTC. It translates to CASSLEMAANYGYTF.

The chain couples TRBV29-1 to TRBJ1-2; maybe TRBD1 (6 bases). This CDR3 region has 13 residues. V lost 2 bases, J lost 4 bases, and 11 bases lay in between. CDR1 and CDR2 (germline): SQVTM, ANQGSEA. This chain's CDR3 is CSVETGRRYGYTF. CDR3 nucleotides: TGCAGCGTTGAAACAGGGAGGCGCTATGGCTACACCTTC.

Ten or more counts support this clonotype. The chain couples TRBV6-5 to TRBJ2-7; D remains ambiguous. The CDR3 extends over 14 amino acids. CDR1 and CDR2 (germline): MNHEY, SVGAGI. Trimming stripped 2 bases from V and 5 bases from J, with 13 bases between. The CDR3 here is CASSYLSSRHEQYF. CDR3 bases: TGTGCCAGCAGTTACCTCTCTTCACGCCACGAGCAGTACTTC.

V gene TRBV14 combines with J gene TRBJ1-2; TRBD1 aligns across 8 bases. Per germline, CDR1 SGHDN and CDR2 FVKESK. CDR3 length equals 14 residues. After removal of 4 bases from V and 3 bases from J, the junction contained 4 bases not matched to a gene. The CDR3 DNA reads TGTGCCAGCAGCCCGACAGGGGTGGACTATGGCTACACCTTC. This translates into CASSPTGVDYGYTF.

The V and J genes are TRBV3-1 and TRBJ2-2; 8 positions match TRBD2. CDR3 length: 18 amino acids. The V and J ends lost 4 bases and 0 bases, in that order; junction bases with no gene match: 10. Germline CDR1 and CDR2: LGHDT and YNNKEL (reference sequence). The CDR3 sequence: CASSPSIGGGSNTGELFF. The CDR3 nucleotides are TGTGCCAGCAGCCCAAGCATCGGGGGGGGCTCGAACACCGGGGAGCTGTTTTTT.

The V and J genes are TRBV3-1 and TRBJ1-1; D perhaps matches TRBD1 (5 bases). CDR3 length: 13 amino acids. The germline CDR1 and CDR2 sequences are LGHDT and YNNKEL (reference sequence). V lost 1 base to trimming and J lost 7 bases, with 10 bases between them. CDR3 sequence (DNA): TGTGCCAGCAGCCAAGTGGCAGGGATTGAAGCTTTCTTT. Amino acids: CASSQVAGIEAFF.

This chain joins TRBV7-6 and TRBJ2-1, with 8 bases matching TRBD2. TRBJ2-7 matches the DNA end more closely, so the J call is doubtful. The germline gives CDR1 SGHVS, CDR2 FNYEAQ. This CDR3 is 16 amino acids long. The CDR3 DNA follows: TGTGCCAGCAGAGTACTAGCGGTGAGCTCCTACAATGAGCAGTACTTC. Translation gives CASRVLAVSSYNEQYF.